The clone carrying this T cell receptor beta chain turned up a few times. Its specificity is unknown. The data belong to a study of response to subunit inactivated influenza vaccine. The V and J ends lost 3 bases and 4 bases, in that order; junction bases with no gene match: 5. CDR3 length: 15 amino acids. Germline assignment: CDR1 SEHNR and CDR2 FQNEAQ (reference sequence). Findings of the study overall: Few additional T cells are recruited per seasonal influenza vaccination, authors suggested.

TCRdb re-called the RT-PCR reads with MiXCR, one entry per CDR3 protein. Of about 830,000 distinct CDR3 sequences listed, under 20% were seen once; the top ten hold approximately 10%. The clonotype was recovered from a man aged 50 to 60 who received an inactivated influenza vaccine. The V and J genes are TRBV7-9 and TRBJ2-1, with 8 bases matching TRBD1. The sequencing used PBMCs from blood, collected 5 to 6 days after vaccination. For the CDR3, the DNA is TGTGCCAGCAGCTTTCGGGACAGGACTTACAATGAGCAGTTCTTC. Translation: CASSFRDRTYNEQFF.